Listed below are T cell receptor beta chains from one sample, sequenced in a study of identical twins. TCRdb independently ran MiXCR on the 5' RACE reads; one entry per CDR3 protein. The data contain approximately 600,000 distinct CDR3 sequences, 7.1% of them singletons. These data were also reused for a study on yellow fever vaccine responses in identical twins.

Sequenced: PBMCs. These TCRs come from a woman aged 18-30 years in good health. Each CDR3 is given with its conserved first and last residue. A D gene is named only where the DNA matches it firmly. Rows may omit the clone size; those that give it use once, few, many or a size class.

v_gene,d_gene,abundance,j_gene,CDR3nt,CDR3aa
TRBV2,-,-,TRBJ1-5,TGTGCCAGCAGTTGGGAAAGCAATCAGCCCCAGCATTTT,CASSWESNQPQHF
TRBV20-1,-,few,TRBJ2-5,TGCAGTGCTAGAGATTCGGGCAGGGGAAAAGAGACCCAGTACTTC,CSARDSGRGKETQYF
TRBV5-1,TRBD1,many,TRBJ2-1,TGCGCCAGCAGCTTGGGACAGGGGGCGCAAGAGCAGTTCTTC,CASSLGQGAQEQFF
TRBV7-2,TRBD2,few,TRBJ2-3,TGTGCCAGCAGCGCCAACCAAGCGGGGTCAGGGGATACGCAGTATTTT,CASSANQAGSGDTQYF
TRBV9,-,-,TRBJ2-7,TGTGCCAGCAGCGTTGGGACAACTGGCTACGAGCAGTACTTC,CASSVGTTGYEQYF
TRBV7-2,TRBD2,-,TRBJ2-1,TGTGCCAGCAGCTTAGAAGGGCGGGGGGTTGATGAGCAGTTCTTC,CASSLEGRGVDEQFF
TRBV12-3/TRBV12-4,-,-,TRBJ2-1,TGTGCCAGCAGTTTCGACCGAAAGTACAATGAGCAGTTCTTC,CASSFDRKYNEQFF
TRBV20-1,-,many,TRBJ2-7,TGCAGTGCTCCCCTGCCGGAATCAGGTTCGGAGCAGTACTTC,CSAPLPESGSEQYF
TRBV4-1,-,-,TRBJ2-7,TGCGCCAGCAGCCAACCGTGGGACGATGAGCAGTACTTC,CASSQPWDDEQYF
TRBV18,-,-,TRBJ1-1,TGTGCCAGCTCACTTTATAGTGGGACTGAAGCTTTCTTT,CASSLYSGTEAFF
TRBV15,TRBD2,-,TRBJ2-1,TGTGCCACCAGCAGAGATCTGGCGGCCAAGCATAGCGGGGAGCAGTTCTTC,CATSRDLAAKHSGEQFF
TRBV20-1,-,-,TRBJ2-3,TGCAGTGCCTTGGGGCACGGCACAGATACGCAGTATTTT,CSALGHGTDTQYF
TRBV2,-,many,TRBJ2-7,TGTGCCAGCAGTGAAGGGTCTGGCAACGAGCAGTACTTC,CASSEGSGNEQYF
TRBV5-1,-,many,TRBJ2-1,TGCGCCAGCAGCTTCGACCCTGGGCCGAATGAGCAGTTCTTC,CASSFDPGPNEQFF
TRBV11-2,TRBD1,-,TRBJ2-4,TGTGCCAGCAGCCCTCAGGGGGTGATGGCCAAAAACATTCAGTACTTC,CASSPQGVMAKNIQYF
TRBV15,-,few,TRBJ1-6,TGTGCCACCAGCAGAGATATCGGCAGTAATTCACCCCTCCACTTT,CATSRDIGSNSPLHF
TRBV6-5,-,-,TRBJ2-5,TGTGCCAGCAGTTACAGGGGTTCGATCCGGGAGACCCAGTACTTC,CASSYRGSIRETQYF
TRBV7-9,-,-,TRBJ1-1,TGTGCCAGCAGCTTAGGGGGGCGTACCGCTTTCTTT,CASSLGGRTAFF
TRBV10-3,-,many,TRBJ2-7,TGTGCCATCAGTGAGTCCGCAGGGGCAGATTACTACGAGCAGTACTTC,CAISESAGADYYEQYF
TRBV20-1,TRBD2,-,TRBJ2-1,TGCAGTGCTAGATATGTTGGTTTGGGGGGGGAGCAGTTCTTC,CSARYVGLGGEQFF
TRBV6-1,-,many,TRBJ2-4,TGTGCCAGCAGTGTGACGTGGGGAGCCAAAAACATTCAGTACTTC,CASSVTWGAKNIQYF
TRBV12-3/TRBV12-4,-,many,TRBJ1-5,TGTGCCAGCAGCGAGGGAGATCAGCCCCAGCATTTT,CASSEGDQPQHF
TRBV3-1,-,many,TRBJ1-1,TGTGCCAGCAGCCAAGAATTCGGAGGGAAGAACACTGAAGCTTTCTTT,CASSQEFGGKNTEAFF
TRBV20-1,TRBD2,-,TRBJ2-3,TGCAGTGCTAGATTTGCGGGGGGCCGGAATACGCAGTATTTT,CSARFAGGRNTQYF
TRBV10-3,-,-,TRBJ2-3,TGTGCCATCAGTGAGTCTAGCGCAGATACGCAGTATTTT,CAISESSADTQYF
TRBV3-1,-,-,TRBJ1-5,TGTGCCAGCAGCCAAGCGAGCGGCAATCAGCCCCAGCATTTT,CASSQASGNQPQHF
TRBV5-1,TRBD1,many,TRBJ1-2,TGCGCCAGCAGCGCAGGACAGGGCCGAAGCTATGGCTACACCTTC,CASSAGQGRSYGYTF
TRBV7-9,TRBD1,-,TRBJ2-5,TGTGCCAGCAGCCGTCCCCGGGACAGGGAGGAGACCCAGTACTTC,CASSRPRDREETQYF
TRBV5-1,TRBD2,few,TRBJ2-5,TGCGCCAGCAGAGGGTTGGTAGCGGGCGTCCAAGAGACCCAGTACTTC,CASRGLVAGVQETQYF
TRBV20-1,TRBD2,few,TRBJ2-7,TGCAGTGCTAGTGCATGGCTAGCGGGGGCCTACGAGCAGTACTTC,CSASAWLAGAYEQYF
TRBV7-9,-,many,TRBJ1-5,TGTGCCAGCAGTCGGACATTAGATCAGCCCCAGCATTTT,CASSRTLDQPQHF
TRBV10-3,TRBD1,-,TRBJ2-3,TGTGCCACACAATCCGGGACAGCCACAGATACGCAGTATTTT,CATQSGTATDTQYF
TRBV5-1,TRBD1,few,TRBJ1-1,TGCGCCAGCAGCGTCCGGGACAGGGGCAGCACTGAAGCTTTCTTT,CASSVRDRGSTEAFF
TRBV11-2,-,few,TRBJ2-1,TGTGCCAGCACCAAGGATAACTACAATGAGCAGTTCTTC,CASTKDNYNEQFF
TRBV20-1,-,-,TRBJ2-7,TGCAGTGCTAGAGAGCCAAACCCTGGACACAGCTCCTACGAGCAGTACTTC,CSAREPNPGHSSYEQYF
TRBV12-3/TRBV12-4,TRBD1,few,TRBJ2-7,TGTGCCAGCGCAAGGACAGGGAGGATCTACGAGCAGTACTTC,CASARTGRIYEQYF
TRBV2,-,-,TRBJ2-1,TGTGCCAGCAGTATCATTTACAATGAGCAGTTCTTC,CASSIIYNEQFF
TRBV5-1,-,-,TRBJ2-3,TGCGCCAGCAGGGTTTCCGGGATCACAGATACGCAGTATTTT,CASRVSGITDTQYF
TRBV12-3/TRBV12-4,-,few,TRBJ2-3,TGTGCCAGCAGTTTGAGGGGGGGGGATCGGGATACGCAGTATTTT,CASSLRGGDRDTQYF
TRBV11-2,TRBD1,few,TRBJ1-5,TGTGCCAGCGAAATGGGGACAGGAAATCAGCCCCAGCATTTT,CASEMGTGNQPQHF
TRBV29-1,-,many,TRBJ1-2,TGCAGCGTTCGGGGGGTAGGAGGCTACACCTTC,CSVRGVGGYTF
TRBV29-1,-,few,TRBJ1-2,TGCAGCGTTGAAGAATCTACAGGTGGGATCTATGGCTACACCTTC,CSVEESTGGIYGYTF
TRBV7-2,-,many,TRBJ2-1,TGTGCCAGCAGCTTAGCGTCTCGTCTAGACCACAATGAGCAGTTCTTC,CASSLASRLDHNEQFF
TRBV20-1,TRBD1,-,TRBJ2-7,TGCAGTGCTAGTTCCCGGGACAGGGCTTCCTACGAGCAGTACTTC,CSASSRDRASYEQYF
TRBV10-3,-,few,TRBJ1-1,TGTGCCATCAGCCCTCTCGGAGGAGGGATGAACACTGAAGCTTTCTTT,CAISPLGGGMNTEAFF